Listed below are T cell receptor beta chains from one sample, sequenced in a study of CD8 T cells in ankylosing spondylitis. One entry per CDR3 protein results from TCRdb running MiXCR on the 5' RACE reads. This repertoire shows about 250,000 distinct CDR3 sequences, roughly 8.2% found once; its top ten account for 4.8%. Material: blood, either unsorted or a sorted T cell fraction (not recorded which). These receptors were obtained from a female donor with ankylosing spondylitis or in good health (not recorded which). The CDR3 runs from the conserved cysteine through the conserved F or W. Fields, in order: clone size, V gene, D gene, J gene, CDR3 protein, CDR3 DNA. The D gene is left open where the match is weak. Expanded clones are given a class, and other clones once, few, many or no size at all.

clone size: NA; V gene: TRBV11-1; D gene: NA; J gene: TRBJ2-5; CDR3 protein: CASSIASAQETQYF; CDR3 DNA: TGTGCCAGCAGTATCGCTAGCGCGCAAGAGACCCAGTACTTC
clone size: many; V gene: TRBV5-1; D gene: TRBD1; J gene: TRBJ1-1; CDR3 protein: CASSRGQGITEAFF; CDR3 DNA: TGCGCCAGCAGCCGAGGACAGGGTATTACTGAAGCTTTCTTT
clone size: many; V gene: TRBV9; D gene: TRBD2; J gene: TRBJ2-1; CDR3 protein: CASSGLAGGGDEQFF; CDR3 DNA: TGTGCCAGCAGCGGGCTAGCGGGGGGTGGCGATGAGCAGTTCTTC
clone size: many; V gene: TRBV14; D gene: NA; J gene: TRBJ2-3; CDR3 protein: CASSQDRSGRTDTQYF; CDR3 DNA: TGTGCCAGCAGCCAAGATAGATCGGGCCGCACAGATACGCAGTATTTT
clone size: many; V gene: TRBV9; D gene: NA; J gene: TRBJ2-7; CDR3 protein: CASSVAGTAGEQYF; CDR3 DNA: TGTGCCAGCAGCGTAGCGGGGACGGCGGGAGAGCAGTACTTC
clone size: few; V gene: TRBV29-1; D gene: NA; J gene: TRBJ2-1; CDR3 protein: CSVEDPLEGRAYNEQFF; CDR3 DNA: TGCAGCGTTGAAGATCCCCTGGAGGGCCGAGCCTACAATGAGCAGTTCTTC
clone size: few; V gene: TRBV27; D gene: NA; J gene: TRBJ2-7; CDR3 protein: CASSRTPTYEQYF; CDR3 DNA: TGTGCCAGCAGCCGCACACCTACCTACGAGCAGTACTTC
clone size: many; V gene: TRBV6-2/TRBV6-3; D gene: NA; J gene: TRBJ2-1; CDR3 protein: CASSLKAFDEQFF; CDR3 DNA: TGTGCCAGCAGTTTAAAGGCGTTCGATGAGCAGTTCTTC
clone size: many; V gene: TRBV5-1; D gene: TRBD2; J gene: TRBJ2-7; CDR3 protein: CASSLAGTSYEQYF; CDR3 DNA: TGCGCCAGCAGCCTAGCGGGAACCTCCTACGAGCAGTACTTC
clone size: many; V gene: TRBV11-2; D gene: NA; J gene: TRBJ1-3; CDR3 protein: CASSLTPSGNTIYF; CDR3 DNA: TGTGCCAGCAGCTTGACACCCTCTGGAAACACCATATATTTT